Each of the 22 T cell receptor beta chains below was sequenced from the same sample in a study of T cells in Graves' hyperthyroidism and ophthalmopathy. TCR beta CDR3 regions were amplified from RNA transcripts. TCR CDR3 underwent first-round RT-PCR with the HTBI primer set. In TCRdb, the multiplex PCR reads were re-called with MiXCR into one record per CDR3 protein. The profile shows a few hundred thousand distinct CDR3 sequences, 46% of them singletons. Material: peripheral blood or thyroid tissue (not recorded which). These receptors all come from an adult woman with Graves' disease, either hyperthyroidism or ophthalmopathy (not recorded which).

V is TRBV20-1 and J is TRBJ2-3; 9 bases align to TRBD2. J gave up 0 bases and V 6 bases, and 7 bases lay outside the gene matches. CDR3 length equals 15 residues. Germline V gene data show CDR1 as DFQATT and CDR2 as SNEGSKA (reference sequence). The CDR3 DNA follows: TGCAGTGCCCATCCTAGCGGGGTCAGCACAGATACGCAGTATTTT. This encodes CSAHPSGVSTDTQYF.

This clonotype has a count of ten or more. The chain links TRBV5-6 to TRBJ2-6; D is possibly TRBD2 (6 bases). Trimming left V 4 bases short and J 0 bases short, with 14 bases between. The CDR3 covers 17 residues. CDR1 and CDR2 (germline): SGHDT, YYEEEE. This chain's CDR3 is CASSTLRGSSGANVLTF. Written as DNA, the CDR3 is TGTGCCAGCAGCACCCTGCGGGGATCCTCTGGGGCCAACGTCCTGACTTTC. Full variable domain (missing parts from reference TRBV5-6 and TRBJ2-6): DAGVTQSPTHLIKTRGQQVTLRCSPKSGHDTVSWYQQALGQGPQFIFQYYEEEERQRGNFPDRFSGHQFPNYSSELNVNALLLGDSALYLCASSTLRGSSGANVLTFGAGSRLTVL.

The chain is built from TRBV7-2 and TRBJ1-4, with D tentatively TRBD1 (5 bases). Trimming shortened V by 6 bases and J by 5 bases, and 16 bases separated the two germline ends. The germline V gene encodes CDR1 SGHTA and CDR2 FQGNSA. The CDR3 runs to 15 residues. CDR3 amino acids: CASREGREINEKLFF. The CDR3 DNA reads TGTGCCAGCAGGGAGGGGCGGGAGATCAATGAAAAACTGTTTTTT.

This clonotype was detected ten times or more. This chain connects TRBV20-1 to TRBJ1-4, with 10 bases aligning to TRBD1. Germline V gives CDR1 DFQATT, CDR2 SNEGSKA (reference sequence). The CDR3 loop spans 16 amino acids. J gave up 0 bases and V 4 bases, and 5 bases lay outside the gene matches. CDR3 loop: CSAMGQGIATNEKLFF. In nucleotides, the CDR3 is TGCAGTGCTATGGGACAGGGGATTGCAACTAATGAAAAACTGTTTTTT.

This clonotype occurred many times. This rearrangement joins TRBV4-1 to TRBJ1-5; tentative D call: TRBD1 (5 bases). Deletions cut 0 bases from V and 7 bases from J, with 13 bases between. The CDR3 is 15 amino acids. CDR1 and CDR2 from the germline V gene are MGHRA and YSYEKL. The CDR3 spells CASSQDTGRWQPQHF. The CDR3 nucleotides are TGCGCCAGCAGCCAAGACACGGGGCGGTGGCAGCCCCAGCATTTT.

V gene TRBV7-2 combines with J gene TRBJ2-5; no firm D call. The CDR3 totals 13 residues. Germline V gives CDR1 SGHTA, CDR2 FQGNSA. The ends were cut back, 3 bases at V and 3 bases at J, with 8 bases in the middle. DNA for the CDR3: TGTGCCAGCAGCTTTTCTAACAAAGAGACCCAGTACTTC. It yields the protein CASSFSNKETQYF. Supplemented by reference TRBV7-2 and TRBJ2-5, the full variable domain reads GAGVSQSPSNKVTEKGKDVELRCDPISGHTALYWYRQSLGQGLEFLIYFQGNSAPDKSGLPSDRFSAERTGGSVSTLTIQRTQQEDSAVYLCASSFSNKETQYFGPGTRLLVL.

Note on this clonotype: A much more abundant neighbour one base away suggests this may be a read error. J is TRBJ2-7 and V is TRBV7-2; D is ambiguous. This CDR3 spans 13 amino acids. Deletions cut 6 bases from V and 2 bases from J, with 11 bases between. Germline V gives CDR1 SGHTA, CDR2 FQGNSA. The CDR3 loop reads CASSPTPAYEQYF. As DNA, the CDR3 is TGTGCCAGCAGTCCTACCCCGGCCTACGAGCAGTACTTC.

This clonotype was counted a single time. The rearrangement uses TRBV29-1 and TRBJ2-7; no clear D gene. Germline CDR1 SQVTM, CDR2 ANQGSEA. Trimming removed 4 bases from V and 2 bases from J, with 15 bases in between. CDR3 length: 14 amino acids. The CDR3 sequence is CSVVILTSTYEQYF. For the CDR3, the DNA is TGCAGCGTTGTAATTTTGACATCCACCTACGAGCAGTACTTC.

This clonotype occurred a few times. The rearrangement uses TRBV12-3 or TRBV12-4 and TRBJ1-5; 7 bases are a match to TRBD1. This CDR3 comprises 15 residues. V trimming: 4 bases; J trimming: 3 bases; junction bases outside the gene matches: 6. The CDR3 DNA is TGTGCCAGCAGTTGGCCGGGACAGTTCAATCAGCCCCAGCATTTT. Translation: CASSWPGQFNQPQHF.

The J gene is TRBJ2-7, the V gene TRBV24-1; no firm D call. This CDR3 is built from 14 residues. Germline values: CDR1 KGHDR, CDR2 SFDVKD. V dropped 9 bases and J dropped 0 bases, with 14 bases sitting between them. This CDR3 is CATSQPTSSYEQYF. CDR3 nucleotides: TGTGCCACCTCCCAACCGACCAGCTCCTACGAGCAGTACTTC.

The CDR3 coding sequence is TGTGCCAGCAGTTACTATCCGGGGAGAGGAACTGGCTACACCTTC. Protein product: CASSYYPGRGTGYTF. The genes are TRBV12-3 or TRBV12-4 and TRBJ1-2; D gene uncertain. This CDR3 has 15 residues. V lost 4 bases, J lost 7 bases, and 19 bases lay in between.

Concerning this clonotype itself: Given the absence of the conserved phenylalanine or tryptophan at the CDR3 end, a read error is likely. The DNA is left out, because the CDR3 cannot be placed on it with certainty; the CDR3 is given as TCRdb lists it. The V call is TRBV7-3, the J call TRBJ1-3. Including both end residues, the CDR3 is 9 amino acids long. Germline assignment: CDR1 SGHTA and CDR2 FQGTGA. CDR3 residues: CASSFGRLA.

This clonotype was recorded at least ten times. The chain employs TRBV25-1 and TRBJ1-2, with 10 bases matching TRBD1. V was pared by 4 bases and J by 2 bases, with 1 base of the junction left unmatched. This CDR3 has 14 amino acids. The germline V gene has CDR1 MGHDK and CDR2 SYGVNS. CDR3 nucleotide sequence: TGTGCCAGCAGTGCGGGACAGGGGAACTATGGCTACACCTTC. Amino acids: CASSAGQGNYGYTF.

This clonotype showed up many times. The chain couples TRBV6-5 to TRBJ2-7; D remains ambiguous. Trimming shortened V by 5 bases and J by 0 bases, and 14 bases separated the two germline ends. The CDR3 spans 15 residues. Germline loops: CDR1 MNHEY, CDR2 SVGAGI. CDR3 protein: CASSPLLVSSYEQYF. CDR3 DNA sequence: TGTGCCAGCAGTCCGCTCTTGGTGTCCTCCTACGAGCAGTACTTC.

The chain couples TRBV6-5 to TRBJ1-1; 10 nucleotides agree with TRBD1. Germline V gene sequence: CDR1 MNHEY, CDR2 SVGAGI. The CDR3 is 14 residues long. V shed 7 bases, J shed 4 bases, and the junction held 6 bases outside the gene matches. The CDR3 is CASIGDRGVTEAFF. Here the CDR3 DNA reads TGTGCCAGCATTGGGGACAGGGGAGTCACTGAAGCTTTCTTT.

CDR3 in DNA: TGTGCCAGCAGTCCCAATCGGGACAGGGGAGGGACTGAAGCTTTCTTT. Protein product: CASSPNRDRGGTEAFF. The rearrangement joins TRBV12-3 or TRBV12-4 to TRBJ1-1; 10 bases align to TRBD1. The CDR3 totals 16 residues. J gave up 5 bases and V 5 bases, and 11 bases lay outside the gene matches.

This clonotype was detected ten times or more. CDR3 nucleotides: TGTGCCAGCAGCTTGGTGGCAGGGGGCTACGAGCAGTACTTC. This codes for CASSLVAGGYEQYF. The chain uses TRBV7-9 and TRBJ2-7, with 7 nucleotides matching TRBD1. Unmatched junction bases numbered 5, after V lost 3 bases and J lost 3 bases. Germline CDR1 SEHNR, CDR2 FQNEAQ (reference sequence). This CDR3 spans 14 amino acids.

The genes are TRBV7-3 and TRBJ2-5, with 11 nucleotides matching TRBD2. Per the germline V gene, CDR1 is SGHTA and CDR2 is FQGTGA. V was clipped by 4 bases and J by 5 bases; unmatched bases: 9. This CDR3 is 16 amino acids long. CDR3 sequence: CASSSLGLAVTETQYF. The CDR3 nucleotides are TGTGCCAGCAGCTCTTTGGGACTAGCGGTTACGGAGACCCAGTACTTC.

As regards this clonotype: A much larger clone differs from this one at a single base, so this may be a read error. The rearrangement links TRBV7-9 to TRBJ2-2; D might be TRBD1 or TRBD2, each matching 5 bases. CDR1 and CDR2 (germline): SEHNR, FQNEAQ (reference sequence). The V end lost 9 bases, the J end lost 0 bases, and 17 bases lay between the germline ends. The CDR3 runs to 16 residues. The CDR3 DNA follows: TGTGCCAGAAGCCCTACTGAGGGACCGAACACCGGGGAGCTGTTTTTT. It yields the protein CARSPTEGPNTGELFF.

V is TRBV7-3 and J is TRBJ2-5; D perhaps matches TRBD1 (5 bases). Per germline, CDR1 SGHTA and CDR2 FQGTGA. This CDR3 contains 16 residues. With 2 bases removed from V and 0 bases from J, the gap between germline ends came to 13 bases. The CDR3 DNA sequence: TGTGCCAGCAGCTTAGCCTTGGCAGGGAACCAAGAGACCCAGTACTTC. Protein sequence: CASSLALAGNQETQYF.

The table lists this clonotype with many counts. The chain joins TRBV13 to TRBJ1-2, with no clear D. Germline V gene lookup returns CDR1 PRHDT and CDR2 FYEKMQ (reference sequence). The CDR3 totals 14 residues. V lost 5 bases and J lost 4, with 14 bases in between. The CDR3: CASSPRRTLYGYTF. The CDR3 bases are TGTGCCAGCAGCCCACGACGTACCCTCTATGGCTACACCTTC.

The genes are TRBV20-1 and TRBJ2-7; the D call may be TRBD1 or TRBD2 (5 bases each). The ends were cut back, 7 bases at V and 2 bases at J, with 15 bases in the middle. Germline V gives CDR1 DFQATT, CDR2 SNEGSKA (reference sequence). This CDR3 region has 13 residues. CDR3: CSVSRDGTYEQYF. In DNA, the CDR3 is TGCAGTGTTTCTAGGGACGGAACCTACGAGCAGTACTTC.